Each of the 29 T cell receptor beta chains below was sequenced from the same sample in a study of blood T cell repertoires in COVID-19. Using immunoSEQ multiplex PCR, the repertoire was profiled, and TCRdb retains in-frame clones only, with some absent. The sample comprises some 250,000 clones, nearly 90% of which are singletons, and around 3.7% rests with the top ten. Sequencing input: PBMCs or T cells enriched from blood (not recorded which). The receptors were gathered from a woman aged 25-40 years with acute COVID-19.

V usage is TRBV29-1 and J usage is TRBJ2-7, with 12 bases that match TRBD1. Germline lookup yields CDR1 SQVTM and CDR2 ANQGSEA. CDR3 length equals 15 residues. V gave up 4 bases and J gave up 6 bases; unmatched junction bases: 10. CDR3 DNA sequence: TGCAGCGTTGTAGGGACGGGACAGGGGGCCATCGAGCAGTACTTC. This encodes CSVVGTGQGAIEQYF.

The rearrangement uses TRBV4-1 and TRBJ1-1; TRBD1 agrees at 10 bases. The germline V gene has CDR1 MGHRA and CDR2 YSYEKL. The CDR3 sequence is 14 residues long. Trimming cost V 4 bases and J 6 bases; bases outside gene matches: 5. The CDR3 loop reads CASSRTGGSPEAFF. The CDR3 bases are TGCGCCAGCAGCCGGACAGGGGGGAGCCCTGAAGCTTTCTTT.

The chain carries TRBV5-1 and TRBJ1-4; the D is unclear. The germline CDR1 and CDR2 sequences are SGHRS and YFSETQ. V shed 0 bases and J shed 8 bases, with 17 bases lying between them. The CDR3 contains 16 residues. DNA for the CDR3: TGCGCCAGCAGCTTGGCCTCGGGGAGACTGACCGAAAAACTGTTTTTT. This gives the protein CASSLASGRLTEKLFF.

The genes are TRBV19 and TRBJ1-4, with unresolved D. Germline CDR1 and CDR2: LNHDA and SQIVND (reference sequence). CDR3 length equals 15 residues. The germline V and J ends were trimmed by 6 bases and 6 bases, with 17 bases remaining between them. In DNA form, the CDR3 reads TGTGCCAGTAGAGCCGATAGCAACTATTATGAAAAACTGTTTTTT. It specifies CASRADSNYYEKLFF.

The table lists this clone with a count of one. The rearrangement uses TRBV10-3 and TRBJ1-2, with 9 bases matching TRBD1. This CDR3 comprises 14 residues. Germline assignment: CDR1 ENHRY and CDR2 SYGVKD. The ends lost 6 bases at V and 5 bases at J; junction bases unmatched: 7. In nucleotides, the CDR3 is TGTGCCATCAGCCTCGGACAGGGGCAGTATGGCTACACCTTC. It encodes CAISLGQGQYGYTF.

V is TRBV7-9 and J is TRBJ2-7; weak D call: TRBD2 (7 bases). V lost 1 base and J 0 bases, leaving 16 bases between the germline ends. Germline loops: CDR1 SEHNR, CDR2 FQNEAQ (reference sequence). The CDR3 is 17 amino acids. CDR3 DNA sequence: TGTGCCAGCAGCTTAGGGAGGGGGGGGCAGAGCTCCTACGAGCAGTACTTC. Translating gives CASSLGRGGQSSYEQYF.

The chain is built from TRBV29-1 and TRBJ2-7, with 9 bases fitting TRBD1. Trimming took 0 bases from V and 6 from J; bases not matched to a gene: 6. In germline, CDR1 is SQVTM, CDR2 ANQGSEA. There are 14 residues in the CDR3. The CDR3, as DNA: TGCAGCGTTGAAGAATCCGGGACAGGGAGCGAGCAGTACTTC. Translating gives CSVEESGTGSEQYF.

The chain joins TRBV5-1 to TRBJ1-3; TRBD1 is a possible D gene (5 bases). Germline V lookup: CDR1 SGHRS, CDR2 YFSETQ. V gave up 5 bases and J gave up 3 bases, with 12 bases separating them. This CDR3 has 14 amino acids. The DNA of the CDR3 is TGCGCCAGCAGTCCCGGGACTGGTGGAAACACCATATATTTT. It yields the protein CASSPGTGGNTIYF.

The chain combines TRBV11-2 with TRBJ2-3; a weak D match, TRBD2 (6 bases). V dropped 5 bases and J dropped 6 bases, with 18 bases sitting between them. CDR1 SGHAT and CDR2 FQNNGV come from the germline V gene. This CDR3 has 15 residues. CDR3 in DNA: TGTGCCAGCAGCCCCACCGGGACTCGTACGGATACGCAGTATTTT. Translated: CASSPTGTRTDTQYF.

The chain is built from TRBV27 and TRBJ1-2; D call uncertain. CDR1 is MNHEY and CDR2 is SMNVEV in the germline V gene (reference sequence). The germline V and J ends were trimmed by 1 base and 5 bases, with 20 bases remaining between them. This CDR3 region has 17 residues. The CDR3 DNA reads TGTGCCAGCAGTTTATTGCCCCGGTCGGGGAGGATTTATGGCTACACCTTC. This gives the protein CASSLLPRSGRIYGYTF.

The chain is built from TRBV14 and TRBJ1-4; tentatively, D is TRBD1 (6 bases). The CDR3 spans 13 residues. Looked up from germline, CDR1 is SGHDN and CDR2 is FVKESK. Trimming left V 3 bases short and J 8 bases short, with 10 bases between. Here the CDR3 DNA reads TGTGCCAGCAGCCAGGGGGCGCGGGAAAAACTGTTTTTT. Translated, it gives CASSQGAREKLFF.

The V and J genes are TRBV29-1 and TRBJ1-1; D is unclear. The CDR3 totals 12 residues. V lost 6 bases and J 1 base, leaving 9 bases between the germline ends. Germline assignment: CDR1 SQVTM and CDR2 ANQGSEA. CDR3 protein: CSVRHANTEAFF. In DNA, the CDR3 is TGCAGCGTGAGACACGCGAACACTGAAGCTTTCTTT.

This chain links TRBV9 with TRBJ2-7; TRBD2 might be the D (5 bases). V was shortened by 0 bases and J by 1 base, with 5 bases between the two germline ends. CDR1 is SGDLS and CDR2 is YYNGEE in the germline V gene. CDR3 length: 13 amino acids. CDR3 amino acids: CASSVGESYEQYF. The CDR3 DNA sequence: TGTGCCAGCAGCGTAGGGGAGTCCTACGAGCAGTACTTC.

The chain joins TRBV3-1 (or the pseudogene TRBV3-2) to TRBJ1-5; D is perhaps TRBD1 (5 bases). V was trimmed by 8 bases and J by 4 bases, leaving 12 bases between them. From germline, CDR1 is LGHDT and CDR2 YNNKEL (reference sequence). The CDR3 runs to 13 residues. The CDR3 DNA sequence: TGTGCCAGCTCGAAGGAGGGGAATCAGCCCCAGCATTTT. As protein: CASSKEGNQPQHF.

The rearrangement joins TRBV5-1 to TRBJ2-3, with D tentatively TRBD1 (5 bases). Trimming took 1 base from V and 4 from J, leaving 13 bases between them. This CDR3 has 15 residues. Looked up from germline, CDR1 is SGHRS and CDR2 is YFSETQ. The CDR3 loop reads CASSLQGHGSDTQYF. The CDR3 DNA sequence: TGCGCCAGCAGCTTGCAGGGTCACGGTTCAGATACGCAGTATTTT.

The rearrangement links TRBV11-2 to TRBJ1-5; TRBD1 matches 7 bases. Losses at the gene ends were 5 bases for V and 4 bases for J; bases not matched to a gene: 11. Per germline, CDR1 SGHAT and CDR2 FQNNGV. The length of the CDR3 is 16 residues. In DNA form, the CDR3 reads TGTGCCAGCAGCCCCGACAGGGTTGTTCAAAATCAGCCCCAGCATTTT. Translation: CASSPDRVVQNQPQHF.

The chain is built from TRBV29-1 and TRBJ2-1; the D gene is possibly TRBD1 (6 bases). Looked up from germline, CDR1 is SQVTM and CDR2 is ANQGSEA. The CDR3 runs to 14 residues. V lost 0 bases and J lost 9, with 15 bases in between. The CDR3 DNA reads TGCAGCGTTGAAGATGTTTCCAGGGGATTTGAGCAGTTCTTC. Protein product: CSVEDVSRGFEQFF.

This chain connects TRBV10-3 to TRBJ1-1; possible D gene TRBD1, 5 bases. V lost 6 bases and J 1 base, leaving 6 bases between the germline ends. The CDR3 covers 12 residues. From germline, CDR1 is ENHRY and CDR2 SYGVKD. CDR3 sequence reads: CAISQGNTEAFF. The CDR3 bases are TGTGCCATCAGCCAGGGGAACACTGAAGCTTTCTTT.

The chain recombines TRBV6-5 with TRBJ1-6; possible D gene TRBD1, 6 bases. Germline V gene lookup returns CDR1 MNHEY and CDR2 SVGAGI. The CDR3 length is 16 residues. Trimming left V 0 bases short and J 7 bases short, with 13 bases between. This CDR3 reads CASSYSKGQGNSPLHF. CDR3 sequence (DNA): TGTGCCAGCAGTTACTCGAAAGGCCAGGGGAATTCACCCCTCCACTTT.

The chain employs TRBV3-1 (or the pseudogene TRBV3-2) and TRBJ1-2; the D gene is possibly TRBD1 (6 bases). Germline lookup yields CDR1 LGHDT and CDR2 YNNKEL (reference sequence). This CDR3 has 16 amino acids. Trimming left V 0 bases short and J 1 base short, with 12 bases between. As DNA, the CDR3 is TGTGCCAGCAGCCAAGATTCGGACAGCGATAACTATGGCTACACCTTC. Amino acids: CASSQDSDSDNYGYTF.

This clone has a single count. Additional DNA sequences in this sample encode the identical CDR3. V and J are TRBV18 and TRBJ2-3; D possibly corresponds to TRBD2 (5 bases). CDR1 is KGHSH, CDR2 LQKENI, per germline. V was cut by 3 bases and J by 6 bases, with 7 bases left in between. This CDR3 comprises 12 residues. The CDR3 DNA is TGTGCCAGCTCACCGGAGGCGGATACGCAGTATTTT. Translating gives CASSPEADTQYF.

The V and J genes are TRBV5-4 and TRBJ2-3, with D perhaps TRBD2 (6 bases). The CDR3 runs 15 residues. Per the germline V gene, CDR1 is SGHNT and CDR2 is YYREEE (reference sequence). With 0 bases removed from V and 3 bases from J, the gap between germline ends came to 11 bases. The CDR3 nucleotides are TGTGCCAGCAGCTTGGCCGGGGGTAGGACAGATACGCAGTATTTT. It is translated as CASSLAGGRTDTQYF. The whole variable domain, filled in from reference TRBV5-4 and TRBJ2-3, reads ETGVTQSPTHLIKTRGQQVTLRCSSQSGHNTVSWYQQALGQGPQFIFQYYREEENGRGNFPPRFSGLQFPNYSSELNVNALELDDSALYLCASSLAGGRTDTQYFGPGTRLTVL.

CDR3 sequence: CATSNPMQGEKLFF. CDR3 nucleotides: TGTGCCACCAGCAACCCGATGCAGGGGGAAAAACTGTTTTTT. V is TRBV15 and J is TRBJ1-4; D might be TRBD1 (6 bases). The germline V gene encodes CDR1 LNHNV and CDR2 YYDKDF (reference sequence). The CDR3 is 14 amino acids. V was shortened by 4 bases and J by 8 bases, with 14 bases between the two germline ends.

This chain connects TRBV2 to TRBJ2-7; 9 bases map to TRBD1. Per the germline V gene, CDR1 is SNHLY and CDR2 is FYNNEI. This CDR3 region has 14 residues. V dropped 8 bases and J dropped 0; count of bases not matched to a gene: 5. The CDR3 coding sequence is TGTGCCAGCCATTTGACAGGGGGCTCCTACGAGCAGTACTTC. Its protein is CASHLTGGSYEQYF. The full variable domain, its missing parts supplied by reference TRBV2 and TRBJ2-7, is EPEVTQTPSHQVTQMGQEVILRCVPISNHLYFYWYRQILGQKVEFLVSFYNNEISEKSEIFDDQFSVERPDGSNFTLKIRSTKLEDSAMYFCASHLTGGSYEQYFGPGTRLTVT.

This clone appeared once. J is TRBJ1-5 and V is TRBV10-3; D is perhaps TRBD1 (6 bases). V shed 4 bases and J shed 6 bases, with 13 bases lying between them. Germline assignment: CDR1 ENHRY and CDR2 SYGVKD. This CDR3 comprises 14 residues. The CDR3 coding sequence is TGTGCCATCAGTGTGGGGGAGACAGGTCAGCCCCAGCATTTT. Encoded protein: CAISVGETGQPQHF.

The J gene is TRBJ1-2, the V gene TRBV29-1; 8 bases align to TRBD1. The V and J ends lost 6 bases and 3 bases, in that order; junction bases with no gene match: 6. Per the germline V gene, CDR1 is SQVTM and CDR2 is ANQGSEA. This CDR3 comprises 13 residues. The CDR3 bases are TGCAGCGTGACACAGGGGGTAGACTATGGCTACACCTTC. This sequence encodes CSVTQGVDYGYTF.

The J gene is TRBJ1-1, the V gene TRBV6-2 or TRBV6-3, with D uncertain. V shed 5 bases and J shed 3 bases, with 16 bases lying between them. The germline CDR1 and CDR2 sequences are MNHEY and SVGEGT. The CDR3 is made up of 15 amino acids. The CDR3: CASSPGGGLDTEAFF. Written as DNA, the CDR3 is TGTGCCAGCAGTCCCGGTGGAGGGCTTGACACTGAAGCTTTCTTT.

The chain combines TRBV5-1 with TRBJ1-1; D not certain. The germline gives CDR1 SGHRS, CDR2 YFSETQ. V was trimmed by 0 bases and J by 7 bases, leaving 10 bases between them. The CDR3 is 13 amino acids. DNA of the CDR3: TGCGCCAGCAGCTTGGTGACGCGGGATGAAGCTTTCTTT. Translating it yields CASSLVTRDEAFF.

This chain connects TRBV7-9 to TRBJ2-1, with 8 bases matching TRBD1. The CDR3 is made up of 12 amino acids. V was clipped by 4 bases and J by 14 bases; unmatched bases: 7. CDR1 is SEHNR, CDR2 FQNEAQ, per germline (reference sequence). The CDR3 DNA is TGTGCCAGCAGCTACGCACTGACAGGGGAGTTCTTC. It specifies CASSYALTGEFF.